This is a list of T cell receptor beta chains from one sample in a study of control samples from healthy donors and cancer patients. Only in-frame clones appear in the TCRdb table, and some are missing; sequencing was by immunoSEQ multiplex PCR. The sample contains around 120,000 clones, around 87% of which appear only once. Sequenced input: PBMCs. The receptors shown here come from a woman aged 45-60 years with colorectal cancer. Each CDR3 is given with its conserved first and last residue. The order of the fields is CDR3 DNA, CDR3 protein, D gene, J gene, clone size, V gene. D genes are given only for firm matches. Clone size is shown for a subset of rows, as once, few, many or a class of expanded clone.

CDR3 DNA: TGTGCCAGCAGCCGCCGAGCTACAAACACCGGGGAGCTGTTTTTT
CDR3 protein: CASSRRATNTGELFF
D gene: .
J gene: TRBJ2-2
clone size: .
V gene: TRBV11-2

CDR3 DNA: TGTGCCAGCAGCTTATGGGGGGCGGGACTCCTCTCCTACGAGCAGTACTTC
CDR3 protein: CASSLWGAGLLSYEQYF
D gene: .
J gene: TRBJ2-7
clone size: .
V gene: TRBV7-9

CDR3 DNA: TGCGCCAGCAGTCCGAGGATCGGTTTTGGAAACACCATATATTTT
CDR3 protein: CASSPRIGFGNTIYF
D gene: .
J gene: TRBJ1-3
clone size: .
V gene: TRBV5-1

CDR3 DNA: TGTGCCAGCAGTGAATTGATTTCGGAAGAGACCCAGTACTTC
CDR3 protein: CASSELISEETQYF
D gene: .
J gene: TRBJ2-5
clone size: .
V gene: TRBV2

CDR3 DNA: TGTGCCAGCAGCTTGGATAACCAAGAGACCCAGTACTTC
CDR3 protein: CASSLDNQETQYF
D gene: .
J gene: TRBJ2-5
clone size: .
V gene: TRBV5-4

CDR3 DNA: TGTGCCAGCAGCTTAGCCGGACTATACTCCTACGAGCAGTACTTC
CDR3 protein: CASSLAGLYSYEQYF
D gene: .
J gene: TRBJ2-7
clone size: .
V gene: TRBV7-9

CDR3 DNA: TGTGCCAGTAGTCCAGGGAGGACGGCACAGGGTACGCAGTATTTT
CDR3 protein: CASSPGRTAQGTQYF
D gene: .
J gene: TRBJ2-3
clone size: .
V gene: TRBV19

CDR3 DNA: TGTGCCAGCGACAGACAGGGTTATACCGGGGAGCTGTTTTTT
CDR3 protein: CASDRQGYTGELFF
D gene: TRBD1
J gene: TRBJ2-2
clone size: .
V gene: TRBV6-5

CDR3 DNA: TGTGCCAGCAGTGAATTGAAGGGGAACACTGAAGCTTTCTTT
CDR3 protein: CASSELKGNTEAFF
D gene: .
J gene: TRBJ1-1
clone size: .
V gene: TRBV2

CDR3 DNA: TGTGCCAGCAGCTTAAGAAGGACTAGCGGGAGGGCCTTGGGGGCAAGTCCACCCGCAGATACGCAGTATTTT
CDR3 protein: CASSLRRTSGRALGASPPADTQYF
D gene: TRBD2
J gene: TRBJ2-3
clone size: .
V gene: TRBV7-3

CDR3 DNA: TGTGCCAGCAGCGATCAACTTGGGCCCCAGCATTTT
CDR3 protein: CASSDQLGPQHF
D gene: .
J gene: TRBJ1-5
clone size: .
V gene: TRBV3-1/TRBV3-2

CDR3 DNA: TGTGCCAGCATGGAAAACGTTTACTACCCCAAAAACATTCAGTACTTC
CDR3 protein: CASMENVYYPKNIQYF
D gene: .
J gene: TRBJ2-4
clone size: .
V gene: TRBV2

CDR3 DNA: TGTGCCATCAGTGACAGGGGGCAGGGTTCACCCCTCCACTTT
CDR3 protein: CAISDRGQGSPLHF
D gene: TRBD1
J gene: TRBJ1-6
clone size: .
V gene: TRBV10-3

CDR3 DNA: TGTGCCAGCAGCCAAGAAACAGGGGGCCTGAACACTGAAGCTTTCTTT
CDR3 protein: CASSQETGGLNTEAFF
D gene: TRBD1
J gene: TRBJ1-1
clone size: few
V gene: TRBV3-1/TRBV3-2

CDR3 DNA: TGTGCCAGCAGCGACTACACCAACACTGAAGCTTTCTTT
CDR3 protein: CASSDYTNTEAFF
D gene: .
J gene: TRBJ1-1
clone size: .
V gene: TRBV7-9

CDR3 DNA: TGTGCCAGCTCAAGGACGGTCGGCGAGCAGTACTTC
CDR3 protein: CASSRTVGEQYF
D gene: .
J gene: TRBJ2-7
clone size: .
V gene: TRBV18

CDR3 DNA: TGTGCCAGCAGTTTAATGGGGAACACTGAAGCTTTCTTT
CDR3 protein: CASSLMGNTEAFF
D gene: .
J gene: TRBJ1-1
clone size: .
V gene: TRBV12-3/TRBV12-4

CDR3 DNA: TGTGCCAGCAGCCGGGCGACAGGGTGGAACTATGGCTACACCTTC
CDR3 protein: CASSRATGWNYGYTF
D gene: TRBD1
J gene: TRBJ1-2
clone size: .
V gene: TRBV7-9

CDR3 DNA: TGTGCCAGCAGTTTAAAAGACCCAGGGGAAGCTGAAGCTTTCTTT
CDR3 protein: CASSLKDPGEAEAFF
D gene: .
J gene: TRBJ1-1
clone size: .
V gene: TRBV27

CDR3 DNA: TGCGCCAGCAGCATTAGCGGATACAATGAGCAGTTCTTC
CDR3 protein: CASSISGYNEQFF
D gene: .
J gene: TRBJ2-1
clone size: .
V gene: TRBV5-1

CDR3 DNA: TGTGCCAGCTCGCGAGCCGGGACAGGGTCGTACGAGCAGTACTTC
CDR3 protein: CASSRAGTGSYEQYF
D gene: TRBD1
J gene: TRBJ2-7
clone size: few
V gene: TRBV13

CDR3 DNA: TGTGCCAGCAGCGTAACTGTAGACGGGGAGCTGTTTTTT
CDR3 protein: CASSVTVDGELFF
D gene: .
J gene: TRBJ2-2
clone size: .
V gene: TRBV9

CDR3 DNA: TGTGCCAGCAGCTTAGTGGGGGGCTTAGATACGCAGTATTTT
CDR3 protein: CASSLVGGLDTQYF
D gene: .
J gene: TRBJ2-3
clone size: .
V gene: TRBV11-2

CDR3 DNA: TGTGCCTGGGGTGAGACAGCCAGCGGCTACACCTTC
CDR3 protein: CAWGETASGYTF
D gene: .
J gene: TRBJ1-2
clone size: once
V gene: TRBV30

CDR3 DNA: TGTGCCAGCAGTGCCTCCGGGGGGGATACGCAGTATTTT
CDR3 protein: CASSASGGDTQYF
D gene: TRBD2
J gene: TRBJ2-3
clone size: .
V gene: TRBV6-4

CDR3 DNA: TGTGCCAGCAGTTTAGGGTCTGGGGCCAACGTCCTGACTTTC
CDR3 protein: CASSLGSGANVLTF
D gene: .
J gene: TRBJ2-6
clone size: once
V gene: TRBV27

CDR3 DNA: TGTGCCAGCAATACGGACAGGTTGAACACTGAAGCTTTCTTT
CDR3 protein: CASNTDRLNTEAFF
D gene: TRBD1
J gene: TRBJ1-1
clone size: .
V gene: TRBV2

CDR3 DNA: TGCAGTGCTAGTAGCGGGGAAGACTACGAGCAGTACTTC
CDR3 protein: CSASSGEDYEQYF
D gene: TRBD2
J gene: TRBJ2-7
clone size: .
V gene: TRBV20-1

CDR3 DNA: TGTGCCAGCAGTCCCGGGACAGAGCAGTTCTTC
CDR3 protein: CASSPGTEQFF
D gene: .
J gene: TRBJ2-1
clone size: .
V gene: TRBV27

CDR3 DNA: TGTGCCAGCAGCCAAGAAACGGGACGCGGGCAGTTCTTC
CDR3 protein: CASSQETGRGQFF
D gene: .
J gene: TRBJ2-1
clone size: .
V gene: TRBV14

CDR3 DNA: TGTGCCAGCAGCTTTGAAGGGGGCGGCTACACCTTC
CDR3 protein: CASSFEGGGYTF
D gene: TRBD1
J gene: TRBJ1-2
clone size: .
V gene: TRBV11-2

CDR3 DNA: TGTGCCAGCAGCCAATTTAGCACAGATACGCAGTATTTT
CDR3 protein: CASSQFSTDTQYF
D gene: .
J gene: TRBJ2-3
clone size: .
V gene: TRBV12-3/TRBV12-4

CDR3 DNA: TGTGCCAGCAGCCAAGCAGGGATCTACGAGCAGTACTTC
CDR3 protein: CASSQAGIYEQYF
D gene: .
J gene: TRBJ2-7
clone size: .
V gene: TRBV3-1/TRBV3-2

CDR3 DNA: TGTGCCAGCAGTACTCGGGTGTCGGAAGCTTTCTTT
CDR3 protein: CASSTRVSEAFF
D gene: .
J gene: TRBJ1-1
clone size: .
V gene: TRBV6-5

CDR3 DNA: TGTGCCAGCACCCTAGGGGGCTTGGATAATTCACCCCTCCACTTT
CDR3 protein: CASTLGGLDNSPLHF
D gene: TRBD1
J gene: TRBJ1-6
clone size: .
V gene: TRBV28

CDR3 DNA: TGTGCCAGCTCTGGCAGGGGGCTATACGAGCAGTACTTC
CDR3 protein: CASSGRGLYEQYF
D gene: TRBD1
J gene: TRBJ2-7
clone size: .
V gene: TRBV11-2

CDR3 DNA: TGTGCCAGTAGTATCAGAAGGGGGCAAGAGACCCAGTACTTC
CDR3 protein: CASSIRRGQETQYF
D gene: .
J gene: TRBJ2-5
clone size: once
V gene: TRBV19

CDR3 DNA: TGTGCCTGGGGTCGGGGGGGCAATCAGCCCCAGCATTTT
CDR3 protein: CAWGRGGNQPQHF
D gene: .
J gene: TRBJ1-5
clone size: .
V gene: TRBV30

CDR3 DNA: TGCGCCAGCAGCTTGGAACTCCTAGCGGGAGACCCTTTCACCACAGATACGCAGTATTTT
CDR3 protein: CASSLELLAGDPFTTDTQYF
D gene: TRBD2
J gene: TRBJ2-3
clone size: .
V gene: TRBV5-1

CDR3 DNA: TGTGCCAGCAGTTACTCGAGGGTCTACAATGAGCAGTTCTTC
CDR3 protein: CASSYSRVYNEQFF
D gene: .
J gene: TRBJ2-1
clone size: few
V gene: TRBV6-6

CDR3 DNA: TGTGCCAGCAGCCTGGGACAGGGGCCTCACAATGAGCAGTTCTTC
CDR3 protein: CASSLGQGPHNEQFF
D gene: TRBD1
J gene: TRBJ2-1
clone size: .
V gene: TRBV7-3

CDR3 DNA: TGTGCCAGCAGCATATACCCGGGACAGGCTTATGGCTACACCTTC
CDR3 protein: CASSIYPGQAYGYTF
D gene: TRBD1
J gene: TRBJ1-2
clone size: .
V gene: TRBV7-6

CDR3 DNA: TGTGCCAGCAGCTTGATGGGACGGATGAACACTGAAGCTTTCTTT
CDR3 protein: CASSLMGRMNTEAFF
D gene: .
J gene: TRBJ1-1
clone size: .
V gene: TRBV11-2

CDR3 DNA: TGTGCCAGCAGGACTAGCGGGGGTTACGAGCAGTACTTC
CDR3 protein: CASRTSGGYEQYF
D gene: TRBD2
J gene: TRBJ2-7
clone size: .
V gene: TRBV11-2

CDR3 DNA: TGCGCCAGCAGTGGAGGGGAAGCCGATGAAAAACTGTTTTTT
CDR3 protein: CASSGGEADEKLFF
D gene: .
J gene: TRBJ1-4
clone size: .
V gene: TRBV10-1

CDR3 DNA: TGTGCCAGCAGCAAAGGAGACAGGGTTCCCTATAATTCACCCCTCCACTTT
CDR3 protein: CASSKGDRVPYNSPLHF
D gene: .
J gene: TRBJ1-6
clone size: .
V gene: TRBV21-1

CDR3 DNA: TGTGCCAGCACTCCGGGACAGCTAACCCAAGAGACCCAGTACTTC
CDR3 protein: CASTPGQLTQETQYF
D gene: TRBD1
J gene: TRBJ2-5
clone size: .
V gene: TRBV28

CDR3 DNA: TGTGCCAGCAGCGTACAGGGGGGGAACACTGAAGCTTTCTTT
CDR3 protein: CASSVQGGNTEAFF
D gene: TRBD1
J gene: TRBJ1-1
clone size: .
V gene: TRBV5-6

CDR3 DNA: TGTGCTAGTGGTTTGGAACCGGTGGATCGGGGACGCACAGATACGCAGTATTTT
CDR3 protein: CASGLEPVDRGRTDTQYF
D gene: .
J gene: TRBJ2-3
clone size: once
V gene: TRBV12-5

CDR3 DNA: TGCGCCAGCCGGCGACTAGCGGGGACGCAAGAGACCCAGTACTTC
CDR3 protein: CASRRLAGTQETQYF
D gene: TRBD2
J gene: TRBJ2-5
clone size: .
V gene: TRBV5-1

CDR3 DNA: TGTGCCAGCAGCCAATCGACTAGCGGGAGGACAGATACGCAGTATTTT
CDR3 protein: CASSQSTSGRTDTQYF
D gene: TRBD2
J gene: TRBJ2-3
clone size: .
V gene: TRBV11-3

CDR3 DNA: TGTGCCAGCTCACCAGTCGGGACAGGGGCCAAAAACATTCAGTACTTC
CDR3 protein: CASSPVGTGAKNIQYF
D gene: TRBD1
J gene: TRBJ2-4
clone size: .
V gene: TRBV18